The 13 T cell receptor beta chains presented below share a single source sample, sequenced in a study of lymphopenia after photon versus proton radiotherapy. Some clones are missing from TCRdb's copy, which holds only in-frame ones; the method was immunoSEQ multiplex PCR. The sample lists 150,000 to 200,000 clones; roughly nine tenths were seen once. The sequencing here drew on peripheral blood, taken from a patient treated with photon-based radiotherapy. Source of these receptors: a man in his fifties or sixties with gastric cancer.

The J gene is TRBJ2-1, the V gene TRBV6-1; 8 bases are a match to TRBD2. Germline V CDR1 and CDR2: MNHNS, SASEGT. V lost 4 bases, J lost 6 bases, and 17 bases stayed unmatched. The CDR3 is 18 residues long. CDR3 in DNA: TGTGCCAGCAGTGTCATGGAGAACGGGAGGGCCGGTAGCAATGAGCAGTTCTTC. It encodes CASSVMENGRAGSNEQFF.

In nucleotides, the CDR3 is TGTGCCAGCAGTGTTTTAGGGGCCCTCTACAATGAGCAGTTCTTC. Amino acid sequence: CASSVLGALYNEQFF. This chain links TRBV2 with TRBJ2-1, with a possible D match to TRBD1 (5 bases). V lost 4 bases and J 3 bases, leaving 13 bases between the germline ends. The CDR3 totals 15 residues. The germline CDR1 and CDR2 sequences are SNHLY and FYNNEI.

The chain carries TRBV7-2 and TRBJ2-5, with 8 bases identical to TRBD2. The V gene's germline CDR1 is SGHTA and CDR2 FQGNSA. The CDR3 totals 15 residues. V gave up 4 bases and J gave up 9 bases; unmatched junction bases: 13. The CDR3 here is CASSSLGSGDLPQYF. In DNA form, the CDR3 reads TGTGCCAGCAGCTCCCTAGGTAGCGGGGATTTACCCCAGTACTTC.

V gene TRBV10-1 combines with J gene TRBJ2-2; the D call may be TRBD1 or TRBD2 (5 bases each). This CDR3 is built from 17 residues. The V and J ends lost 1 base and 0 bases respectively, with 12 bases between them. Germline CDR1 and CDR2: WNHNN and SYGVQD (reference sequence). The CDR3, as DNA: TGCGCCAGCAGTGAGTGGGGCAGCGGTCCGAACACCGGGGAGCTGTTTTTT. It yields the protein CASSEWGSGPNTGELFF.

The chain employs TRBV5-6 and TRBJ1-4, with D uncertain. Trimming left V 1 base short and J 8 bases short, with 21 bases between. Germline CDR1 and CDR2: SGHDT and YYEEEE. The CDR3 covers 17 residues. This CDR3 reads CASSLLRVTQPSEKLFF. The CDR3 nucleotides are TGTGCCAGCAGCTTGCTTCGGGTAACACAACCGAGCGAAAAACTGTTTTTT.

The rearrangement uses TRBV28 and TRBJ2-3, with 7 bases fitting TRBD1. The V and J ends lost 5 bases and 4 bases, in that order; junction bases with no gene match: 6. This CDR3 has 14 residues. The germline V gene has CDR1 MDHEN and CDR2 SYDVKM. In nucleotides, the CDR3 is TGTGCCAGCAGTCTGTCGACAGGGCCAGATACGCAGTATTTT. Its translation: CASSLSTGPDTQYF.

The V and J genes are TRBV11-2 and TRBJ2-1, with TRBD2 matching 7 bases. The CDR3 contains 14 residues. Germline CDR1 SGHAT, CDR2 FQNNGV. V dropped 9 bases and J dropped 5; count of bases not matched to a gene: 10. CDR3 residues: CASSQASGNNEQFF. The CDR3, as DNA: TGTGCCAGTTCTCAGGCTAGCGGAAACAATGAGCAGTTCTTC.

This chain uses TRBV11-2 with TRBJ1-5, with 7 positions matching TRBD1. Germline V CDR1 and CDR2: SGHAT, FQNNGV. This CDR3 has 15 residues. The trim removed 1 base at V and 2 bases at J, leaving 2 bases unmatched. The DNA for the CDR3 is TGTGCCAGCAGCTTAGGGACAGGACGCAATCAGCCCCAGCATTTT. Translation gives CASSLGTGRNQPQHF.

V usage is TRBV19 and J usage is TRBJ2-7; 7 positions agree with TRBD1. This CDR3 spans 13 amino acids. J was trimmed by 6 bases and V by 4 bases; bases with no gene match: 6. Germline V lookup: CDR1 LNHDA, CDR2 SQIVND (reference sequence). The CDR3 reads CASSKRTGPEQYF. CDR3 bases: TGTGCCAGTAGTAAACGGACAGGCCCCGAGCAGTACTTC.

V and J are TRBV2 and TRBJ1-1; D possibly corresponds to TRBD1 (5 bases). The CDR3 consists of 13 residues. The ends were cut back, 8 bases at V and 5 bases at J, with 15 bases in the middle. The V gene's germline CDR1 is SNHLY and CDR2 FYNNEI. The CDR3 loop is CASSTLGRTEAFF. The CDR3 DNA sequence: TGTGCCAGCTCTACCTTGGGACGGACTGAAGCTTTCTTT.

The chain carries TRBV4-1 and TRBJ2-7; the D call may be TRBD1 or TRBD2 (6 bases each). Per germline, CDR1 MGHRA and CDR2 YSYEKL. Trimming removed 4 bases at V and 6 bases at J, with 16 bases between. The CDR3 is made up of 14 amino acids. This CDR3 reads CASSLRERGSEQYF. CDR3 DNA sequence: TGCGCCAGCAGCCTACGGGAGAGGGGGAGCGAGCAGTACTTC.

The chain carries TRBV20-1 and TRBJ2-1; 7 nucleotides line up with TRBD1. The CDR3 sequence is 10 residues long. Germline V lookup: CDR1 DFQATT, CDR2 SNEGSKA (reference sequence). V was clipped by 3 bases and J by 12 bases; unmatched bases: 2. The CDR3 sequence is CSASPGGQFF. CDR3 in DNA: TGCAGTGCTAGCCCAGGGGGGCAGTTCTTC.

This clone has only a few counts. This chain links TRBV7-9 with TRBJ2-5; 9 nucleotides match TRBD1. The CDR3 totals 17 residues. Germline CDR1 is SEHNR and CDR2 is FQNEAQ (reference sequence). Trimming took 0 bases from V and 3 from J; bases not matched to a gene: 8. The CDR3 DNA follows: TGTGCCAGCAGCTTAGCTGGGACAGGGAGAAGGAAAGAGACCCAGTACTTC. This gives the protein CASSLAGTGRRKETQYF.